The next 3 T cell receptor beta chains were all read from a single sample in a study of CD8 T cells in Susac syndrome. It was with random hexamers that about 0.45 to 1 ug RNA was reverse transcribed. MiXCR was run by TCRdb on the immunoSEQ multiplex PCR reads, yielding one entry per CDR3 protein. This sample has hundreds of thousands of distinct CDR3 sequences, with over 75% found just once. Sequencing input: CD8+ T cells from PBMCs. The source is a human donor with multiple sclerosis.

This sequence joins TRBV19 and TRBJ2-3; TRBD1 is a possible D gene (6 bases). Trimming stripped 3 bases from V and 1 base from J, with 11 bases between. This CDR3 has 15 amino acids. Germline V lookup: CDR1 LNHDA, CDR2 SQIVND (reference sequence). CDR3 sequence: CASSIRGGGTDTQYF. The DNA of the CDR3 is TGTGCCAGTAGTATCAGGGGTGGCGGCACAGATACGCAGTATTTT.

This clonotype was counted a single time. This sequence joins TRBV23-1 and TRBJ2-5; D remains ambiguous. TRBV23-1 is recorded as an ORF, its role being uncertain. The CDR3 runs 15 residues. Trimming removed 3 bases at V and 5 bases at J, with 16 bases between. The DNA for the CDR3 is TGCGCCAGCAGTCACGGTCCCGTCGGTGGGGAGACCCAGTACTTC. Its protein is CASSHGPVGGETQYF.

This clonotype was picked up one time. J is TRBJ2-7 and V is TRBV20-1; possible D gene TRBD2, 7 bases. The CDR3 extends over 15 amino acids. Germline CDR1 is DFQATT and CDR2 is SNEGSKA (reference sequence). Trimming took off 0 bases at V and 3 bases at J, with 15 bases between the two ends. CDR3 in amino acids: CSARDLWGGSYEQYF. DNA for the CDR3: TGCAGTGCTAGAGATTTGTGGGGGGGCAGCTACGAGCAGTACTTC.